This T cell receptor (beta chain) derives from a study of blood T cell repertoires in COVID-19. Study context: Researchers got acute and convalescent COVID-19 samples from the United States, Italy and Spain. T cells, B-cell-depleted T cells, or PBMCs supplied cDNA or gDNA.

The repertoire was sequenced with immunoSEQ multiplex PCR; TCRdb's copy has only in-frame clones and lacks some. The sample shows some 220,000 clones, about 87% of them seen only once. Deletions cut 4 bases from V and 8 bases from J, with 20 bases between. Germline CDR1 and CDR2: LNHDA and SQIVND (reference sequence). This CDR3 has 15 residues. Enrollees, roughly 18 to 89 years old, lived in 24 US areas. The clonotype comes from a young woman who had recovered from COVID-19. Input material: PBMCs or T cells enriched from blood (not recorded which). The J gene is TRBJ1-1, the V gene TRBV19; D possibly corresponds to TRBD1 (6 bases). The CDR3 DNA reads as TGTGCCAGTAGTAGGGCGGGGGGGGCCAGAGGAGAAGCTTTCTTT. It specifies CASSRAGGARGEAFF.